The clone carrying this T cell receptor (beta chain) was counted between two and nine times. TCRdb analysed the reads with MiXCR anew, one entry per CDR3 protein. Of about 260,000 distinct CDR3 sequences detected, roughly 15% appear once; the ten largest clones hold roughly 8.7%. The data belong to a study of T cell repertoires in cytomegalovirus infection. In germline, CDR1 is SGHTA, CDR2 FQGNSA. The CDR3 is made up of 15 amino acids. With 2 bases removed from V and 0 bases from J, the gap between germline ends came to 7 bases. V usage is TRBV7-2 and J usage is TRBJ2-2; D gene ambiguous. Material: PBMCs. The TCR originated in a human donor in good health (CMV status not recorded). Some clones in this sample may be carry-over from other donors' samples. The CDR3 DNA reads TGTGCCAGCAGCTTATCGGCAGCGAACACCGGGGAGCTGTTTTTT. Its translation: CASSLSAANTGELFF.